Below, 14 T cell receptor beta chains from the same sample are listed, as sequenced in a study of T cells after yellow fever vaccination. TCRdb itself ran the 5' RACE reads through MiXCR, one entry per CDR3 protein. Here the sample spans 450,000 to 600,000 distinct CDR3 sequences, about a sixth being singletons. The source was PBMCs, collected 4 to 6 days after the first yellow fever vaccination. These receptors came from a man aged 18 to 29 who received the YFV17D yellow fever vaccine.

With respect to this clonotype: One end of the junction does not line up with germline, which may come from a read error. This chain connects TRBV12-3 or TRBV12-4 to TRBJ2-3; D may be TRBD1 (6 bases). The CDR3 runs 13 residues. This chain's CDR3 is CASSLLFRGPQDF. CDR3 nucleotide sequence: TGTGCCAGCAGTTTATTATTCAGGGGCCCACAGGATTTT.

This clonotype was counted only a few times. The rearrangement uses TRBV20-1 and TRBJ2-2, with no clear D. The V and J ends lost 5 bases and 10 bases respectively, with 11 bases between them. Germline CDR1 and CDR2: DFQATT and SNEGSKA (reference sequence). The CDR3 consists of 11 residues. CDR3 DNA: TGCAGTGCTCCAACAACGACGGAGCTGTTTTTT. Translation: CSAPTTTELFF.

This clonotype was seen a handful of times. The V call is TRBV5-4, the J call TRBJ1-1; TRBD1 matches at 7 bases. The germline gives CDR1 SGHNT, CDR2 YYREEE (reference sequence). This CDR3 is built from 13 residues. The trim removed 7 bases at V and 1 base at J, leaving 4 bases unmatched. CDR3 sequence: CASAGGWNTEAFF. As DNA, the CDR3 is TGTGCCAGCGCAGGGGGTTGGAACACTGAAGCTTTCTTT. The whole variable domain, remainder taken from reference TRBV5-4 and TRBJ1-1, is ETGVTQSPTHLIKTRGQQVTLRCSSQSGHNTVSWYQQALGQGPQFIFQYYREEENGRGNFPPRFSGLQFPNYSSELNVNALELDDSALYLCASAGGWNTEAFFGQGTRLTVV.

This clonotype was seen more than once but under ten times. This chain joins TRBV18 and TRBJ1-6, with D uncertain. CDR3 size: 13 residues. CDR1 KGHSH and CDR2 LQKENI come from the germline V gene. V lost 2 bases and J 8 bases, leaving 7 bases between the germline ends. CDR3 DNA: TGTGCCAGCTCACCAATGGGAGATTCACCCCTCCACTTT. This sequence encodes CASSPMGDSPLHF.

This clonotype was observed a few times. This chain joins TRBV20-1 and TRBJ1-2; D unclear. CDR1 is DFQATT, CDR2 SNEGSKA, per germline (reference sequence). The CDR3 covers 12 residues. V was clipped by 6 bases and J by 0 bases, with 8 bases between them. The CDR3 DNA reads TGCAGTGCCCGGAATACTAACTATGGCTACACCTTC. This gives the protein CSARNTNYGYTF.

The CDR3 region has the DNA TGCAGCGGCGGCAAGCGATCGCCGTTAAACACTGAAGCTTTCTTT. It specifies CSGGKRSPLNTEAFF. The chain has TRBV29-1 and TRBJ1-1; D is ambiguous. The germline V gene has CDR1 SQVTM and CDR2 ANQGSEA. V was pared by 7 bases and J by 2 bases, with 20 bases between. This CDR3 is built from 15 residues. Using reference TRBV29-1 and TRBJ1-1 for the parts outside the CDR3, the full variable domain is SAVISQKPSRDICQRGTSLTIQCQVDSQVTMMFWYRQQPGQSLTLIATANQGSEATYESGFVIDKFPISRPNLTFSTLTVSNMSPEDSSIYLCSGGKRSPLNTEAFFGQGTRLTVV.

This rearrangement joins TRBV6-1 to TRBJ1-6; weak D call: TRBD1 (5 bases). The CDR3 has 13 amino acids. Between the trimmed V and J ends, which lost 6 bases and 6 bases, there was a span of 9 bases. The germline V gene has CDR1 MNHNS and CDR2 SASEGT. The CDR3: CASRRDSNSPLHF. CDR3 nucleotides: TGTGCCAGCAGACGCGACAGTAATTCACCCCTCCACTTT.

The rearrangement uses TRBV7-2 and TRBJ1-2, with no clear D. Germline loops: CDR1 SGHTA, CDR2 FQGNSA. V was trimmed by 3 bases and J by 2 bases, leaving 13 bases between them. The CDR3 has 15 residues. CDR3 in amino acids: CASSFRGLGNYGYTF. DNA of the CDR3: TGTGCCAGCAGCTTTCGGGGATTGGGAAACTATGGCTACACCTTC.

This clonotype was observed many times. The rearrangement links TRBV7-2 to TRBJ1-1; the match to TRBD1 covers 7 bases. In germline, CDR1 is SGHTA, CDR2 FQGNSA. Trimming took 5 bases from V and 6 from J; bases not matched to a gene: 12. This CDR3 is built from 15 residues. The CDR3 region is CASSPDRHRSPEAFF. The DNA of the CDR3 is TGTGCCAGCAGCCCGGACAGGCATCGAAGTCCTGAAGCTTTCTTT.

Regarding this clonotype: A much larger clone lies one base from this, so it may be a read error. This rearrangement joins TRBV5-1 to TRBJ2-5; D gene uncertain. This CDR3 region has 12 residues. V was cut by 3 bases and J by 0 bases, with 3 bases left in between. The germline CDR1 and CDR2 sequences are SGHRS and YFSETQ. CDR3 nucleotides: TGCGCCAGCAGCTGGGACCAAGAGACCCAGTACTTC. It translates to CASSWDQETQYF.

This clonotype showed up just a few times. V usage is TRBV7-2 and J usage is TRBJ2-7, with D perhaps assigned TRBD1 or TRBD2 (5 bases each). Trimming took 8 bases from V and 0 from J, leaving 14 bases between them. Germline V gene lookup returns CDR1 SGHTA and CDR2 FQGNSA. The CDR3 has 14 amino acids. CDR3: CASGVRGDSYEQYF. CDR3 in DNA: TGTGCCAGCGGGGTCAGAGGGGACTCCTACGAGCAGTACTTC.

In this sample, this clonotype turned up many times. The chain is built from TRBV7-9 and TRBJ2-5; either TRBD1 or TRBD2 may supply D (5 bases each). CDR1 SEHNR and CDR2 FQNEAQ come from the germline V gene (reference sequence). Trimming stripped 3 bases from V and 2 bases from J, with 10 bases between. CDR3 length equals 14 residues. The CDR3 DNA sequence: TGTGCCAGCAGCTTCGGGACGGGACAAGAGACCCAGTACTTC. Amino acid sequence: CASSFGTGQETQYF. Full variable domain (outside the CDR3, taken from reference TRBV7-9 and TRBJ2-5): DTGVSQNPRHKITKRGQNVTFRCDPISEHNRLYWYRQTLGQGPEFLTYFQNEAQLEKSRLLSDRFSAERPKGSFSTLEIQRTEQGDSAMYLCASSFGTGQETQYFGPGTRLLVL.

This clonotype was detected only a few times. The chain joins TRBV7-9 to TRBJ1-4; TRBD1 matches at 7 bases. V dropped 4 bases and J dropped 8; count of bases not matched to a gene: 10. The CDR3 is 15 residues long. Germline V CDR1 and CDR2: SEHNR, FQNEAQ (reference sequence). CDR3 protein: CASSSLGGLFEKLFF. The CDR3 DNA follows: TGTGCCAGCAGCTCACTAGGGGGCCTGTTCGAAAAACTGTTTTTT.

The V gene is TRBV5-6, the J gene TRBJ2-7; no firm D call. The CDR3 totals 12 residues. Trimming took off 0 bases at V and 4 bases at J, with 5 bases between the two ends. Germline CDR1 and CDR2: SGHDT and YYEEEE. The CDR3 nucleotides are TGTGCCAGCAGCTTGGAAGATTACGAGCAGTACTTC. Translation: CASSLEDYEQYF.